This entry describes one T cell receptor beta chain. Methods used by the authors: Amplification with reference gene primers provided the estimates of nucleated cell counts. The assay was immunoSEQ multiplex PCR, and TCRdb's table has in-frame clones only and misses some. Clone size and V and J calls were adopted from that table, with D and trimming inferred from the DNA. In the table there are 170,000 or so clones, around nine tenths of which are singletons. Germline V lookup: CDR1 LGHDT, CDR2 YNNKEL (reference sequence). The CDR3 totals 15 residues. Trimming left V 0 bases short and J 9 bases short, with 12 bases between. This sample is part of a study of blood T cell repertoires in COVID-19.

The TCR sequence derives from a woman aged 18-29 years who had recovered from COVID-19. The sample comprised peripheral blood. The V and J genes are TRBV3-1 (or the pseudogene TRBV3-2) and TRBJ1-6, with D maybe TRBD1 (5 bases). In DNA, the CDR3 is TGTGCCAGCAGCCAAGATCCGGGACTTCTTTCACCCCTCCACTTT. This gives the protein CASSQDPGLLSPLHF.